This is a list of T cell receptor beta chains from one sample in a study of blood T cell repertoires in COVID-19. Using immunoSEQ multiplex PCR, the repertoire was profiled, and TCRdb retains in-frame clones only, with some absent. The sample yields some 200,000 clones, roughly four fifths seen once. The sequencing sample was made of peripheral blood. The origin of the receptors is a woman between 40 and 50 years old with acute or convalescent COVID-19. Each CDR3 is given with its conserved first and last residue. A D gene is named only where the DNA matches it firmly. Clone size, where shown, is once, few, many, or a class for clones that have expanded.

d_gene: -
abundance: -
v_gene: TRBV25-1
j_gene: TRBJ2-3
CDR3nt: TGTGCCAGCAGTGACGCCCGGGGGGCACTAATCACCACAGATACGCAGTATTTT
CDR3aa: CASSDARGALITTDTQYF

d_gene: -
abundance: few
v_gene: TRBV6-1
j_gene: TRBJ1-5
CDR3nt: TGTGCCAGCAGTGATTGGGGCGCAGGGGTTAATCAGCCCCAGCATTTT
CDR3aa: CASSDWGAGVNQPQHF

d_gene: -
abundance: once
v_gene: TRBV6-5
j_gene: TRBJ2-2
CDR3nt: TGTGCCAGCAGTTCAGGTTACAGCGGGGAGCTGTTTTTT
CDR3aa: CASSSGYSGELFF

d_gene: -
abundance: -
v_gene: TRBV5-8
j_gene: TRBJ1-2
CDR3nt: TGTGCCAGCAGCCGAGGCTCCGGCAAGAACTATGGCTACACCTTC
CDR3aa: CASSRGSGKNYGYTF

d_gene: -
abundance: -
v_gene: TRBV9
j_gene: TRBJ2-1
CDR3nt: TGTGCCAGCAGCCCCCCCCCGGGACAGACGATGGGGGGAGACTACAATGAGCAGTTCTTC
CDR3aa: CASSPPPGQTMGGDYNEQFF

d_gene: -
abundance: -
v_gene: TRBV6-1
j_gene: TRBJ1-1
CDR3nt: TGTGCCAGCAGTGAACTCCCGGGATTGAACACTGAAGCTTTCTTT
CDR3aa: CASSELPGLNTEAFF

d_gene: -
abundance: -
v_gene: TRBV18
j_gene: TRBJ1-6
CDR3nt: TGTGCCAGCTCACCACGGGCGGGGGCCAATTCACCCCTCCACTTT
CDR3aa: CASSPRAGANSPLHF

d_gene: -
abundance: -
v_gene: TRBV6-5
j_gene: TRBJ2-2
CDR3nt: TGTGCCAGCCGGCCCAGGGCAATTACCGGGGAGCTGTTTTTT
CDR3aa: CASRPRAITGELFF

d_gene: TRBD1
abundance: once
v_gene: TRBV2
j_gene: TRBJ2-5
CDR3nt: TGTGCCAGCAGTGTTGAGACAGGGGGACAAGAGACCCAGTACTTC
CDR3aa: CASSVETGGQETQYF

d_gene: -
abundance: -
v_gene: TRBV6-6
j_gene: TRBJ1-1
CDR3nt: TGTGCCAGCAGTTCGACAGCCGTGAACACTGAAGCTTTCTTT
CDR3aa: CASSSTAVNTEAFF

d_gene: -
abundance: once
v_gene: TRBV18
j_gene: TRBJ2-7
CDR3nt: TGTGCCAGCTCAGCTCGTAGAGCCTACGAGCAGTACTTC
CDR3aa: CASSARRAYEQYF

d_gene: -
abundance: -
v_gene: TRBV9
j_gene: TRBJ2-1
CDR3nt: TGTGCCAGCAGCGTAGATCGGGACAATGAGCAGTTCTTC
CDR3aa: CASSVDRDNEQFF

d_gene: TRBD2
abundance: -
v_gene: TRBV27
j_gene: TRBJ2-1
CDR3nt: TGTGCCACCATTCGACTAGCCAGCGCCCCCTACAATGAGCAGTTCTTC
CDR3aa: CATIRLASAPYNEQFF

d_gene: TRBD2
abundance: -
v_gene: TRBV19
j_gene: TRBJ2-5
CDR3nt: TGTGCCAGTAGTCTCCTAGCGGGAGGGGAGACCCAGTACTTC
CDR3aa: CASSLLAGGETQYF

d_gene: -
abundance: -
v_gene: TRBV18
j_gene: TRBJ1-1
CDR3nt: TGTGCCAGCTCAGCCTTTGGAGGTGGCACTGAAGCTTTCTTT
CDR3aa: CASSAFGGGTEAFF

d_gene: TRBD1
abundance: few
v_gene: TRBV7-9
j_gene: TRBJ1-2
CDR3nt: TGTGCCAGCAGCTTAGCGGGACAGGGCTATGGCTACACCTTC
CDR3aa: CASSLAGQGYGYTF

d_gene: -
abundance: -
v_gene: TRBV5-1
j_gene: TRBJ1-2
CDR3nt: TGCGCCAGCAGCTTGGACAGTCTTTATGGCTACACCTTC
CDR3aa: CASSLDSLYGYTF

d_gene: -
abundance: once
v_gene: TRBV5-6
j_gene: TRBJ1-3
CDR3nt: TGTGCCAGCAGCTTGCGGGGGGCGCAAGGAAACACCATATATTTT
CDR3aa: CASSLRGAQGNTIYF

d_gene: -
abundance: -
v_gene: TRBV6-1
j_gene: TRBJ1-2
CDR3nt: TGTGCCAGCAGTGAATTAGTTGTGGGCACCGGATACTTC
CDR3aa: CASSELVVGTGYF

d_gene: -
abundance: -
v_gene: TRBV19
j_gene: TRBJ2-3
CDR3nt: TGTGCCAGTAGTGTGGCGGAGACAGATACGCAGTATTTT
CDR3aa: CASSVAETDTQYF